The present TCR beta chain was sequenced within a study of T cells in Graves' hyperthyroidism and ophthalmopathy. There are many counts of this clonotype. RNA transcripts gave rise to amplified TCR beta CDR3 regions. The study used the HTBI primer set for a first-round RT-PCR of the TCR CDR3. TCRdb itself ran the multiplex PCR reads through MiXCR, one entry per CDR3 protein. The sample yields 190,000 or so distinct CDR3 sequences, 15% to 20% seen once. The sequenced material came from blood. The receptor was isolated from a man aged 35-49 years with Graves' hyperthyroidism.

The chain's CDR3 is CASSPLGNTEAFF. The CDR3, as DNA: TGCGCCAGCAGCCCCCTGGGGAACACTGAAGCTTTCTTT. The J gene is TRBJ1-1, the V gene TRBV5-1, with D unclear. The germline gives CDR1 SGHRS, CDR2 YFSETQ. With 4 bases removed from V and 1 base from J, the gap between germline ends came to 8 bases. The CDR3 runs to 13 residues.